One sample yielded the 12 T cell receptor beta chains listed below, sequenced in a study of CD8+CD57+ T cells in acquired aplastic anemia. For sequencing, patients were chosen who had shown expansion of CD8+CD57+ cells by flow cytometry. CDR3 and TCR beta VDJ profiling relied on a genomic DNA template. TCRdb itself ran the reads through MiXCR, one entry per CDR3 protein. The sample shows a few hundred thousand distinct CDR3 sequences, 82% of them seen only once. The sample consisted of sorted CD4+, CD8+, or CD8+CD57+ T cells (not recorded which) from PBMCs. The receptors shown here come from a human donor with aplastic anemia.

This clonotype was found a few times. The CDR3 carries no conserved terminal phenylalanine or tryptophan, so it likely arises from a read error. This rearrangement joins TRBV2 to TRBJ2-3; 8 bases match TRBD2. This CDR3 region has 14 residues. Losses at the gene ends were 5 bases for V and 6 bases for J; bases not matched to a gene: 7. Germline V gene lookup returns CDR1 SNHLY and CDR2 FYNNEI. In nucleotides, the CDR3 is TGTGCCAGCAGTTATGCGGGAGGCCCCGATACGCAGTATGTT. It encodes CASSYAGGPDTQYV.

As to this clonotype: A much larger clone is a single base away; this may be a read error. The chain carries TRBV11-3 and TRBJ2-3, with D tentatively TRBD1 (6 bases). The CDR3 spans 13 residues. The germline V gene encodes CDR1 SGHNT and CDR2 YENEEA. The CDR3 DNA sequence: TGTGCCAGCAGCTTCGATCTGACAGGTACGCAGTATTTT. This translates into CASSFDLTGTQYF.

The chain carries TRBV7-8 and TRBJ2-1; possible D gene TRBD2, 6 bases. This CDR3 has 16 amino acids. Germline V gene data show CDR1 as SGHVS and CDR2 as FQNEAQ. V was clipped by 0 bases and J by 13 bases, with 22 bases between them. The CDR3 nucleotides read TGTGCCAGCAGCTTAGCGAGAAGCGGCGGGACGGAGTATCAGTTCTTC. This gives the protein CASSLARSGGTEYQFF.

To note about this clonotype: An end of the junction does not agree with germline; a read error may underlie this. V gene TRBV9 combines with J gene TRBJ1-1; 7 bases are shared with TRBD1. Per germline, CDR1 SGDLS and CDR2 YYNGEE. This CDR3 is 13 amino acids long. DNA for the CDR3: TGTGCCAGCAGTACGACAGGGAAGAACACTGAAGCTTTT. Amino acids: CASSTTGKNTEAF.

The genes are TRBV9 and TRBJ2-1, with TRBD2 matching over 8 bases. Germline V gives CDR1 SGDLS, CDR2 YYNGEE. The CDR3 is 15 residues long. V lost 5 bases to trimming and J lost 2 bases; unmatched junction nucleotides: 6. CDR3 in amino acids: CASSVSGTTYNEQFF. The CDR3 coding sequence is TGTGCCAGCAGTGTTAGCGGGACTACCTACAATGAGCAGTTCTTC.

The CDR3: CASSFPSTRSSDEQFF. Written as DNA, the CDR3 is TGTGCCAGCAGCTTTCCTAGCACCAGGAGCAGCGATGAGCAGTTCTTC. This chain connects TRBV7-9 to TRBJ2-1, with D perhaps TRBD2 (5 bases). The CDR3 contains 16 residues. Deletions cut 3 bases from V and 8 bases from J, with 20 bases between. The germline V gene has CDR1 SEHNR and CDR2 FQNEAQ (reference sequence).

The genes are TRBV7-3 and TRBJ2-3; unclear D gene. Trimming took off 5 bases at V and 5 bases at J, with 5 bases between the two ends. Germline values: CDR1 SGHTA, CDR2 FQGTGA. The CDR3 is made up of 11 amino acids. In DNA form, the CDR3 reads TGTGCCAGCAGCCACCTAGATACGCAGTATTTT. It yields the protein CASSHLDTQYF.

V is TRBV7-2 and J is TRBJ2-3; 8 positions match TRBD2. Germline CDR1 SGHTA, CDR2 FQGNSA. The V and J ends lost 3 bases and 11 bases, in that order; junction bases with no gene match: 10. CDR3 size: 14 residues. CDR3 region: CASSLAGGPGEQYF. Here the CDR3 DNA reads TGTGCCAGCAGCTTGGCGGGAGGTCCCGGTGAGCAGTATTTT.

This clonotype was observed a handful of times. This rearrangement joins TRBV7-9 to TRBJ1-2; maybe TRBD1 (5 bases). The CDR3 is 13 residues long. The germline V gene has CDR1 SEHNR and CDR2 FQNEAQ (reference sequence). V was shortened by 1 base and J by 4 bases, with 7 bases between the two germline ends. The CDR3 DNA reads TGTGCCAGCAGCTTAGACAGGATCTATGGCTACACCTTC. Translating gives CASSLDRIYGYTF.

The chain has TRBV15 and TRBJ2-7, with TRBD1 matching 8 bases. Per germline, CDR1 LNHNV and CDR2 YYDKDF (reference sequence). Losses at the gene ends were 3 bases for V and 6 bases for J; bases not matched to a gene: 13. There are 16 residues in the CDR3. CDR3 region: CATSSPGQANLAEQYV. The CDR3 DNA reads as TGTGCCACCAGCAGTCCGGGACAGGCGAACCTGGCCGAGCAGTACGTC.

The chain is built from TRBV11-1 and TRBJ2-1, with 9 bases lining up with TRBD2. The V gene's germline CDR1 is SGHAT and CDR2 FQDESV (reference sequence). CDR3 size: 16 residues. Losses at the gene ends were 3 bases for V and 8 bases for J; bases not matched to a gene: 11. The chain's CDR3 is CASSFLTSGGSDEQFF. In DNA form, the CDR3 reads TGTGCCAGCAGCTTCCTAACGAGCGGGGGGAGCGATGAGCAGTTCTTC.

The genes are TRBV5-1 and TRBJ2-1; TRBD2 is a possible D gene (7 bases). CDR1 and CDR2 from the germline V gene are SGHRS and YFSETQ. The V and J ends lost 0 bases and 2 bases respectively, with 18 bases between them. The CDR3 has 18 residues. DNA of the CDR3: TGCGCCAGCAGCTTGGGAGGGGGGGCCATCCTAGCCTACAATGAGCAGTTCTTC. It yields the protein CASSLGGGAILAYNEQFF.